These T cell receptor beta chains were read from a single sample in a study of blood T cell repertoires in COVID-19. The method was immunoSEQ multiplex PCR; TCRdb's version includes in-frame clones alone and lacks a portion of them. This table has around 110,000 clones, approximately 90% appearing once. Material for sequencing was peripheral blood. The source of these receptors is a middle-aged man with acute or convalescent COVID-19. Both conserved end residues are part of each CDR3. The D gene is left open where the match is weak. Some rows have no size entry. The others give once, few or many, or a class for an expanded clone.

v_call	d_call	j_call	clone_size	cdr3_aa	cdr3_nt
TRBV7-2	TRBD1	TRBJ1-5	NA	CASSIGTVNQPQHF	TGTGCCAGCAGCATCGGGACAGTTAATCAGCCCCAGCATTTT
TRBV5-4	NA	TRBJ1-2	NA	CAAWGGRGYGYTF	TGTGCCGCTTGGGGGGGGCGAGGCTATGGCTACACCTTC
TRBV9	NA	TRBJ1-4	NA	CASSVGGYDEKLFF	TGTGCCAGCAGCGTAGGGGGCTACGATGAAAAACTGTTTTTT
TRBV7-2	NA	TRBJ1-4	NA	CASRSSGGSEKLFF	TGTGCCAGCAGATCCTCGGGGGGCAGTGAAAAACTGTTTTTT
TRBV7-2	NA	TRBJ2-5	NA	CASSPTGILYQETQYF	TGTGCCAGCAGCCCCACAGGGATTTTGTACCAAGAGACCCAGTACTTC
TRBV5-1	TRBD1	TRBJ1-1	NA	CASSWWDRGWNTEAFF	TGCGCCAGCAGCTGGTGGGACAGGGGGTGGAACACTGAAGCTTTCTTT
TRBV18	TRBD2	TRBJ2-5	NA	CASRTSGQQETQYF	TGTGCCAGCCGGACTAGCGGACAACAAGAGACCCAGTACTTC
TRBV15	NA	TRBJ1-2	few	CATSRAEGGYTF	TGTGCCACCAGCAGGGCGGAGGGCGGCTACACCTTC
TRBV5-1	TRBD1	TRBJ2-7	NA	CASSPEGQGTYEQYF	TGCGCCAGCAGCCCGGAAGGACAGGGAACCTACGAGCAGTACTTC
TRBV5-1	NA	TRBJ1-6	once	CASSLGTGSNSPLHF	TGCGCCAGCAGCTTGGGTACAGGTAGTAATTCACCCCTCCACTTT
TRBV5-4	NA	TRBJ2-1	NA	CASSFGGPRNEQFF	TGTGCCAGCAGCTTCGGGGGGCCGAGGAATGAGCAGTTCTTC
TRBV27	NA	TRBJ2-7	NA	CASSFQPGENYEQYF	TGTGCCAGCAGTTTTCAGCCAGGGGAAAACTACGAGCAGTACTTC
TRBV9	TRBD1	TRBJ1-2	NA	CASSPAQGLYGYTF	TGTGCCAGCAGCCCCGCACAGGGGCTCTATGGCTACACCTTC
TRBV4-2	TRBD1	TRBJ1-3	NA	CASSQDSGTEGNTIYF	TGTGCCAGCAGCCAAGATTCCGGGACAGAAGGAAACACCATATATTTT
TRBV2	TRBD1	TRBJ1-1	once	CASGTGSTVTFF	TGTGCCAGCGGGACAGGGTCAACAGTGACTTTCTTT
TRBV5-6	TRBD1	TRBJ1-2	few	CASNRDRGSSLYGYTF	TGTGCCAGCAACCGGGACAGGGGGTCCTCCCTCTATGGCTACACCTTC
TRBV20-1	NA	TRBJ1-1	NA	CSASRLADTEAFF	TGCAGTGCTAGTAGATTAGCGGACACTGAAGCTTTCTTT
TRBV30	NA	TRBJ2-1	few	CAWSPPPIQDYNEQFF	TGTGCCTGGAGTCCCCCCCCCATACAGGACTACAATGAGCAGTTCTTC
TRBV5-1	NA	TRBJ2-7	NA	CASTGSQNEQYF	TGCGCCAGCACCGGGTCCCAGAACGAGCAGTACTTC
TRBV5-6	NA	TRBJ1-3	few	CASSDTGGNTIYF	TGTGCCAGCAGCGATACGGGTGGAAACACCATATATTTT
TRBV7-3	NA	TRBJ1-3	once	CASSPQGVSGNTIYF	TGTGCCAGCAGCCCACAGGGTGTCTCTGGAAACACCATATATTTT